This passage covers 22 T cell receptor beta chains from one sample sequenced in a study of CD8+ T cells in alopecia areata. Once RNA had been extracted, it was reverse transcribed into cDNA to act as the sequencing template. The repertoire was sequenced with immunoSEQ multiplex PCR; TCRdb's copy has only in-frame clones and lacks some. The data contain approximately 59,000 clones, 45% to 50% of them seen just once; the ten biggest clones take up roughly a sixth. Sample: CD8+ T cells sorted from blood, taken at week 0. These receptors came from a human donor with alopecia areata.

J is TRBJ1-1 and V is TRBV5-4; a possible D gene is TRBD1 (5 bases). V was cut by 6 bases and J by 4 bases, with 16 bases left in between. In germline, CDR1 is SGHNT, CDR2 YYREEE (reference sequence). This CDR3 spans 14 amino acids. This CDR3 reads CASMDGVGVTEAFF. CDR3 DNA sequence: TGTGCCAGCATGGACGGGGTAGGGGTCACTGAAGCTTTCTTT.

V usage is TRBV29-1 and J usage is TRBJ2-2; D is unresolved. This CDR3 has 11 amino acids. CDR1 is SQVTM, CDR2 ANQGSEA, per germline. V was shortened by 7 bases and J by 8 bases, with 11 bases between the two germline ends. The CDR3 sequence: CSANRGGELFF. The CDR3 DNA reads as TGCAGCGCTAACAGAGGAGGGGAGCTGTTTTTT.

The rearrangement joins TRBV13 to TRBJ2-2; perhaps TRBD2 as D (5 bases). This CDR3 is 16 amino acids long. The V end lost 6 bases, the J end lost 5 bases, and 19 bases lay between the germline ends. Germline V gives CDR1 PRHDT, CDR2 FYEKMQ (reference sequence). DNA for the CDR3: TGTGCCAGCAGTAGCATGAGGAGCCGGGGAACCGGGGAGCTGTTTTTT. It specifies CASSSMRSRGTGELFF.

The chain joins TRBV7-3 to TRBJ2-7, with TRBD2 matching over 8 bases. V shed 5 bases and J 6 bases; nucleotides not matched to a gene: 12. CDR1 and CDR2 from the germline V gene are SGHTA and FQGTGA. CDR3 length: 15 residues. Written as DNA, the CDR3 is TGTGCCAGCAGCCCAACTAGCGGATCTATAGGCGAGCAGTACTTC. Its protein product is CASSPTSGSIGEQYF.

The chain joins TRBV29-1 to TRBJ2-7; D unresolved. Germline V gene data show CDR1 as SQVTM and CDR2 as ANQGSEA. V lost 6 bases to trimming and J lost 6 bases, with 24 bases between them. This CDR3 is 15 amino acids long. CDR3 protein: CSVGRGGDYGREQYF. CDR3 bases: TGCAGCGTCGGCAGAGGTGGGGATTACGGGCGCGAGCAGTACTTC.

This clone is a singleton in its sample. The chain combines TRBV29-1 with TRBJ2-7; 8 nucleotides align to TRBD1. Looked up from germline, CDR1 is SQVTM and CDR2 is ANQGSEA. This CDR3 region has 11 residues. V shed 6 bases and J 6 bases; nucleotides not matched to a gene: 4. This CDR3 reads CSVLQGVEQYF. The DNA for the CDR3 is TGCAGCGTCCTACAGGGGGTCGAGCAGTACTTC.

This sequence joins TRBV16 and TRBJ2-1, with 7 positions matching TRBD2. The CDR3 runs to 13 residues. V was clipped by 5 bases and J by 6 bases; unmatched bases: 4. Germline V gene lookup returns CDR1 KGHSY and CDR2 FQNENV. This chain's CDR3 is CASSVRTSNEQFF. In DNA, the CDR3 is TGTGCCAGCAGCGTTCGGACTAGCAATGAGCAGTTCTTC.

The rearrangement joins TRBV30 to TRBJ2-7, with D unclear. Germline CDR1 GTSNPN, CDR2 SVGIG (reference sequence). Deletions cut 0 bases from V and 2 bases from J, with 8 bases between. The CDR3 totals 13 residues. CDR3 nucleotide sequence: TGTGCCTGGAGTGTTCACCAAACCTACGAGCAGTACTTC. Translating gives CAWSVHQTYEQYF.

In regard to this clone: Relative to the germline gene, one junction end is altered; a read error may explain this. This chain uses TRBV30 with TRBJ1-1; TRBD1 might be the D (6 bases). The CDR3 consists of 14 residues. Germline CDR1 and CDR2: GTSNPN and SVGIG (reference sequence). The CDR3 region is CAGGSGTSNTEASF. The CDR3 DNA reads TGTGCCGGGGGGTCCGGGACATCGAACACTGAAGCTTCCTTT.

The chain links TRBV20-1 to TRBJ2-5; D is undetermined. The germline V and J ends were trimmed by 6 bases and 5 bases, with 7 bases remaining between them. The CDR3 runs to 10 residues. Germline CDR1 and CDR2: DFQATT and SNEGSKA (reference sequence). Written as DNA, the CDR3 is TGCAGTGCCCAGTGGGAGACCCAGTACTTC. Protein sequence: CSAQWETQYF.

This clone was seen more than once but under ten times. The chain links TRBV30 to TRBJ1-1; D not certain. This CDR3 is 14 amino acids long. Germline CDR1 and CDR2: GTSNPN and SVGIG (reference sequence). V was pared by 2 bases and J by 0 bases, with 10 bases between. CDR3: CAWSNGIMNTEAFF. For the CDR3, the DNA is TGTGCCTGGAGTAACGGGATTATGAACACTGAAGCTTTCTTT.

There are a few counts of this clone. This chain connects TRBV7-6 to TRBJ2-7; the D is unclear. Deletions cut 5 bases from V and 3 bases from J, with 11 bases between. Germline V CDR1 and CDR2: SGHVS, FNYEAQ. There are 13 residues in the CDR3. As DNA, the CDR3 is TGTGCCAGCAGCCCCGGTTTTGACTACGAGCAGTACTTC. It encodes CASSPGFDYEQYF.

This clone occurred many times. CDR3 amino acids: CASSAYRESYEQYF. CDR3 nucleotides: TGTGCCAGCAGCGCGTACCGGGAGTCCTACGAGCAGTACTTC. The rearrangement joins TRBV9 to TRBJ2-7; maybe TRBD2 (6 bases). The germline CDR1 and CDR2 sequences are SGDLS and YYNGEE. Between the trimmed V and J ends, which lost 3 bases and 1 base, there was a span of 11 bases. CDR3 length: 14 residues.

CDR3 coding DNA: TGTGCCTGGAGTTTAAGAGGGAGCAATCAGCCCCAGCATTTT. Translated: CAWSLRGSNQPQHF. This chain joins TRBV30 and TRBJ1-5; D not resolved. CDR3 length: 14 residues. V was cut by 2 bases and J by 1 base, with 9 bases left in between. Germline V CDR1 and CDR2: GTSNPN, SVGIG (reference sequence).

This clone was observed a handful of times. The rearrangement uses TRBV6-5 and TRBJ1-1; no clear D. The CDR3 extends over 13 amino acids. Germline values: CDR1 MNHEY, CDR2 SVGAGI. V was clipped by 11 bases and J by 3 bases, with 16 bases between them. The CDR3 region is CASRSEADTEAFF. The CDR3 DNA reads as TGTGCCTCCAGGTCCGAGGCGGACACTGAAGCTTTCTTT.

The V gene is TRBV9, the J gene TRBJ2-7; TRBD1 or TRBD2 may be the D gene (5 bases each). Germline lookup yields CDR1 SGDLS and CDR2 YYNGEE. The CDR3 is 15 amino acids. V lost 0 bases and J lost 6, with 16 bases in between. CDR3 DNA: TGTGCCAGCAGCGTAGATGGGACCCCGCCGGCCGAGCAGTACTTC. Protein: CASSVDGTPPAEQYF. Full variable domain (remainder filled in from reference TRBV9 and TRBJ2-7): DSGVTQTPKHLITATGQRVTLRCSPRSGDLSVYWYQQSLDQGLQFLIQYYNGEERAKGNILERFSAQQFPDLHSELNLSSLELGDSALYFCASSVDGTPPAEQYFGPGTRLTVT.

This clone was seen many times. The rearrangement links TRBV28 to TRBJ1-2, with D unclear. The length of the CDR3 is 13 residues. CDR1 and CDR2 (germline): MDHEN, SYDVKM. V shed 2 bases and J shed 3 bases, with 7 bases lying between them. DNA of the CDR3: TGTGCCAGCAGTTTAGTGTGGGACTATGGCTACACCTTC. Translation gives CASSLVWDYGYTF.

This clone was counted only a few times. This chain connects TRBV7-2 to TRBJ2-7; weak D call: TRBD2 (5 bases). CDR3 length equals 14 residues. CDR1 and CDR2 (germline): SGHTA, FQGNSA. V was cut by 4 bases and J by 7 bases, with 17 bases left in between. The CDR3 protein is CASSSYILREEQYF. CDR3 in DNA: TGTGCCAGCAGCTCGTACATTCTGAGGGAGGAGCAGTACTTC.

The CDR3 spells CAWIGWEHPYEQYF. CDR3 DNA: TGTGCCTGGATAGGTTGGGAGCACCCCTACGAGCAGTACTTC. This chain uses TRBV30 with TRBJ2-7; tentative D call: TRBD2 (5 bases). V was clipped by 4 bases and J by 2 bases, with 15 bases between them. The CDR3 contains 14 residues. Germline CDR1 and CDR2: GTSNPN and SVGIG (reference sequence).

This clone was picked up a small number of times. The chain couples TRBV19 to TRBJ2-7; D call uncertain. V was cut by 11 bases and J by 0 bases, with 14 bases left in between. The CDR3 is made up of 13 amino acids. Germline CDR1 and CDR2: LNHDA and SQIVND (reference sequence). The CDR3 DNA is TGTGCCCTCCGTGACCGTCTCTCCTACGAGCAGTACTTC. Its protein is CALRDRLSYEQYF.

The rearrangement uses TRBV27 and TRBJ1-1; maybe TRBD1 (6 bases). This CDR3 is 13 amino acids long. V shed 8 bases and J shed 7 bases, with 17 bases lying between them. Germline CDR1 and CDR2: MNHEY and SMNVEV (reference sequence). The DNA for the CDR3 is TGTGCCAGCCTCCCCCTCGGGACAAGTGAAGCTTTCTTT. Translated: CASLPLGTSEAFF.

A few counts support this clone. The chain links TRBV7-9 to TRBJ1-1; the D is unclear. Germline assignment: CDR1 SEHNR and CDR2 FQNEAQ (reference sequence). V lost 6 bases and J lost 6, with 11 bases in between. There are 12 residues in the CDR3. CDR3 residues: CASSKEWAEAFF. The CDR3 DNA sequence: TGTGCCAGCAGTAAAGAGTGGGCTGAAGCTTTCTTT.